These 26 T cell receptor beta chains share one sample of origin, sequenced in a study of T cells in localized non-small cell lung cancer. This table comes from immunoSEQ multiplex PCR, and its TCRdb copy is limited to in-frame clones, with some not included. Counted here are about 25,000 clones, 86% occurring once; the ten biggest clones make up over 12%. This specimen consisted of peripheral blood, obtained before any cancer treatment. These receptors originate from an older female donor with stage I lung adenocarcinoma.

The DNA of the CDR3 is TGTGCCTGGAGTGCCAACCAATACGAGCAGTACTTC. Its protein is CAWSANQYEQYF. The chain recombines TRBV30 with TRBJ2-7, with unresolved D. Germline V gene sequence: CDR1 GTSNPN, CDR2 SVGIG (reference sequence). The CDR3 contains 12 residues. V lost 1 base and J 4 bases, leaving 8 bases between the germline ends.

The genes are TRBV5-1 and TRBJ1-2; 10 bases are shared with TRBD1. J gave up 4 bases and V 4 bases, and 10 bases lay outside the gene matches. CDR1 and CDR2 (germline): SGHRS, YFSETQ. CDR3 length: 16 amino acids. CDR3 protein: CASSRSGQGFPYGYTF. The CDR3 nucleotides are TGCGCCAGCAGCCGATCGGGACAGGGGTTTCCCTATGGCTACACCTTC. Full variable domain (remainder filled in from reference TRBV5-1 and TRBJ1-2): KAGVTQTPRYLIKTRGQQVTLSCSPISGHRSVSWYQQTPGQGLQFLFEYFSETQRNKGNFPGRFSGRQFSNSRSEMNVSTLELGDSALYLCASSRSGQGFPYGYTFGSGTRLTVV.

This sequence joins TRBV5-6 and TRBJ1-1; TRBD1 is a possible D gene (6 bases). The CDR3 sequence is 15 residues long. V was cut by 2 bases and J by 0 bases, with 11 bases left in between. The germline V gene encodes CDR1 SGHDT and CDR2 YYEEEE. CDR3 DNA: TGTGCCAGCAGCTTTCTCGGACAGTTGAACACTGAAGCTTTCTTT. Its translation: CASSFLGQLNTEAFF.

The rearrangement joins TRBV19 to TRBJ1-5; D not certain. The CDR3 is 17 residues long. Trimming cost V 0 bases and J 1 base, with 13 bases left between them. Germline CDR1 reads LNHDA; CDR2 reads SQIVND (reference sequence). This CDR3 is CASSIDPARISNQPQHF. CDR3 coding DNA: TGTGCCAGTAGTATAGATCCGGCCAGAATAAGCAATCAGCCCCAGCATTTT.

This rearrangement joins TRBV10-3 to TRBJ2-3; D perhaps matches TRBD1 (6 bases). The CDR3 is 15 amino acids. The germline gives CDR1 ENHRY, CDR2 SYGVKD. V was trimmed by 5 bases and J by 2 bases, leaving 14 bases between them. CDR3 region: CAISRQADPTDTQYF. CDR3 nucleotide sequence: TGTGCCATCAGTCGACAGGCCGACCCCACAGATACGCAGTATTTT.

V is TRBV5-8 and J is TRBJ2-7, with 10 bases identical to TRBD2. V shed 4 bases and J 4 bases; nucleotides not matched to a gene: 5. This CDR3 is 14 amino acids long. From germline, CDR1 is SGHTS and CDR2 YDEGEE. The CDR3 protein is CASSLRGLAYEQYF. CDR3 DNA: TGTGCCAGCAGCCTCCGGGGACTAGCGTACGAGCAGTACTTC.

The V gene is TRBV7-8, the J gene TRBJ2-5, with 9 bases fitting TRBD2. The J call may be mistaken, given a closer DNA end match to TRBJ2-7. The CDR3 length is 18 residues. Germline V gene data show CDR1 as SGHVS and CDR2 as FQNEAQ. The chain's CDR3 is CASSPSFRQAGGWNEQYF. CDR3 DNA: TGTGCCAGCAGCCCCTCCTTTAGGCAAGCGGGGGGTTGGAACGAGCAGTACTTC.

J is TRBJ2-7 and V is TRBV19, with 7 nucleotides matching TRBD1. Germline assignment: CDR1 LNHDA and CDR2 SQIVND (reference sequence). This CDR3 contains 13 residues. Trimming took 4 bases from V and 0 from J; bases not matched to a gene: 0. The chain's CDR3 is CASSRTGSYEQYF. For the CDR3, the DNA is TGTGCCAGTAGTAGGACAGGCTCCTACGAGCAGTACTTC. Full variable domain (remainder filled in from reference TRBV19 and TRBJ2-7): DGGITQSPKYLFRKEGQNVTLSCEQNLNHDAMYWYRQDPGQGLRLIYYSQIVNDFQKGDIAEGYSVSREKKESFPLTVTSAQKNPTAFYLCASSRTGSYEQYFGPGTRLTVT.

This chain links TRBV27 with TRBJ1-5; 10 nucleotides align to TRBD1. With 2 bases clipped from V and 1 base from J, the junction kept 5 bases outside the gene matches. CDR1 and CDR2 (germline): MNHEY, SMNVEV (reference sequence). The CDR3 has 17 amino acids. CDR3 region: CASSLPRQGASNQPQHF. The CDR3 coding sequence is TGTGCCAGCAGTTTACCGAGACAGGGGGCAAGCAATCAGCCCCAGCATTTT.

The J gene is TRBJ1-2, the V gene TRBV20-1; no firm D call. This CDR3 is built from 11 residues. Trimming cost V 4 bases and J 5 bases, with 8 bases left between them. Per the germline V gene, CDR1 is DFQATT and CDR2 is SNEGSKA (reference sequence). CDR3 DNA: TGCAGTGCTATTACAAATTATGGCTACACCTTC. Encoded protein: CSAITNYGYTF.

This chain joins TRBV9 and TRBJ2-5, with D perhaps TRBD2 (6 bases). Germline values: CDR1 SGDLS, CDR2 YYNGEE. The CDR3 contains 16 residues. V dropped 2 bases and J dropped 1 base, with 15 bases sitting between them. The CDR3 region has the DNA TGTGCCAGCAGCGTGGGACTGACGGAGGGCCAAGAGACCCAGTACTTC. Its protein product is CASSVGLTEGQETQYF.

The chain uses TRBV19 and TRBJ1-1; a weak D match, TRBD1 (6 bases). The CDR3 covers 11 residues. Germline V gene sequence: CDR1 LNHDA, CDR2 SQIVND (reference sequence). The V end lost 5 bases, the J end lost 12 bases, and 13 bases lay between the germline ends. CDR3 bases: TGTGCCAGTAGTGCCTGGGGGCTGCCTTTCTTT. The encoded protein is CASSAWGLPFF.

This chain connects TRBV7-6 to TRBJ2-3, with 7 bases identical to TRBD2. The V gene end was trimmed by 4 bases and the J gene end by 2 bases; junction bases not matched to a gene: 3. The CDR3 covers 14 residues. Germline loops: CDR1 SGHVS, CDR2 FNYEAQ. The CDR3, as DNA: TGTGCCAGCAGCTCTAGCGGATCCACAGATACGCAGTATTTT. Translation: CASSSSGSTDTQYF.

This sequence joins TRBV7-3 and TRBJ2-1; TRBD2 is a possible D gene (6 bases). The CDR3 length is 13 residues. Trimming pared 1 base from V and 9 bases from J, leaving 10 bases between. The germline V gene encodes CDR1 SGHTA and CDR2 FQGTGA. The CDR3 region is CASSLSVGGEQFF. The DNA of the CDR3 is TGTGCCAGCAGCTTAAGCGTGGGGGGTGAGCAGTTCTTC.

This chain joins TRBV7-2 and TRBJ2-5; 10 bases line up with TRBD2. The CDR3 covers 15 residues. Germline lookup yields CDR1 SGHTA and CDR2 FQGNSA. V lost 5 bases to trimming and J lost 5 bases; unmatched junction nucleotides: 8. The CDR3 sequence: CASSPSGRAGETQYF. CDR3 sequence (DNA): TGTGCCAGCAGCCCCAGCGGGAGGGCCGGGGAGACCCAGTACTTC.

The rearrangement links TRBV13 to TRBJ2-7; D gene ambiguous. Germline CDR1 is PRHDT and CDR2 is FYEKMQ (reference sequence). V was clipped by 5 bases and J by 3 bases, with 17 bases between them. The length of the CDR3 is 15 residues. The CDR3 spells CASSLVSGKFYEQYF. The CDR3 DNA reads as TGTGCCAGCAGCCTTGTTTCTGGGAAGTTCTACGAGCAGTACTTC.

This sequence joins TRBV30 and TRBJ2-2, with 10 bases matching TRBD1. The CDR3 is 18 amino acids. The germline V gene encodes CDR1 GTSNPN and CDR2 SVGIG (reference sequence). With 3 bases clipped from V and 3 bases from J, the junction kept 13 bases outside the gene matches. CDR3 sequence: CAWRGGTGAKRDTGELFF. For the CDR3, the DNA is TGTGCCTGGAGGGGGGGGACAGGGGCCAAAAGGGACACCGGGGAGCTGTTTTTT. The full variable domain, in which reference TRBV30 and TRBJ2-2 provide the parts outside the CDR3, is SQTIHQWPATLVQPVGSPLSLECTVEGTSNPNLYWYRQAAGRGLQLLFYSVGIGQISSEVPQNLSASRPQDRQFILSSKKLLLSDSGFYLCAWRGGTGAKRDTGELFFGEGSRLTVL.

The rearrangement uses TRBV5-1 and TRBJ1-5; TRBD1 might be the D (5 bases). V was shortened by 0 bases and J by 5 bases, with 9 bases between the two germline ends. The CDR3 is 14 residues long. Germline V gene sequence: CDR1 SGHRS, CDR2 YFSETQ. This chain's CDR3 is CASSLDGGDQPQHF. CDR3 coding DNA: TGCGCCAGCAGCTTGGATGGGGGGGATCAGCCCCAGCATTTT. Combining the CDR3 with reference TRBV5-1 and TRBJ1-5 gives the whole variable domain KAGVTQTPRYLIKTRGQQVTLSCSPISGHRSVSWYQQTPGQGLQFLFEYFSETQRNKGNFPGRFSGRQFSNSRSEMNVSTLELGDSALYLCASSLDGGDQPQHFGDGTRLSIL.

The V call is TRBV6-1, the J call TRBJ2-5; D remains unclear. V lost 0 bases to trimming and J lost 2 bases, with 16 bases between them. Germline-derived CDR1 and CDR2 are MNHNS and SASEGT. The CDR3 has 17 amino acids. CDR3 sequence (DNA): TGTGCCAGCAGTGAAGCGGGATTGAGGCTGGCTCAAGAGACCCAGTACTTC. It specifies CASSEAGLRLAQETQYF.

The chain combines TRBV7-2 with TRBJ2-5, with D maybe TRBD2 (6 bases). CDR3 length equals 14 residues. CDR1 is SGHTA and CDR2 is FQGNSA in the germline V gene. V dropped 2 bases and J dropped 5 bases, with 12 bases sitting between them. The CDR3 protein is CASSLSTGVETQYF. The CDR3 coding sequence is TGTGCCAGCAGCTTATCTACGGGGGTGGAGACCCAGTACTTC.

The chain links TRBV15 to TRBJ2-7; a weak D match, TRBD2 (5 bases). Germline CDR1 reads LNHNV; CDR2 reads YYDKDF (reference sequence). CDR3 length: 15 residues. Deletions cut 0 bases from V and 0 bases from J, with 9 bases between. CDR3 nucleotides: TGTGCCACCAGCAGAGAAGGAGGCTCCTCCTACGAGCAGTACTTC. Protein sequence: CATSREGGSSYEQYF.

The sample holds one count of this clone. V gene TRBV5-4 combines with J gene TRBJ1-1, with 7 bases identical to TRBD1. J was trimmed by 10 bases and V by 2 bases; bases with no gene match: 8. The length of the CDR3 is 13 residues. Germline lookup yields CDR1 SGHNT and CDR2 YYREEE (reference sequence). CDR3 nucleotide sequence: TGTGCCAGCAGCTTCCCCGGGACAGCGGGAGCTTTCTTT. Its protein is CASSFPGTAGAFF.

This chain links TRBV2 with TRBJ2-7, with D possibly being TRBD2 (6 bases). Trimming removed 6 bases from V and 6 bases from J, with 15 bases in between. CDR1 and CDR2 from the germline V gene are SNHLY and FYNNEI. This CDR3 is built from 13 residues. This CDR3 reads CASRQAGLAEQYF. CDR3 sequence (DNA): TGTGCCAGCAGACAAGCGGGTCTGGCCGAGCAGTACTTC.

The chain links TRBV6-1 to TRBJ2-3, with 9 bases lining up with TRBD1. The V gene end was trimmed by 7 bases and the J gene end by 4 bases; junction bases not matched to a gene: 3. CDR3 size: 13 residues. Germline-derived CDR1 and CDR2 are MNHNS and SASEGT. CDR3 sequence reads: CASNRGQADTQYF. The DNA of the CDR3 is TGTGCCAGCAACAGGGGGCAGGCAGATACGCAGTATTTT.

The CDR3 region has the DNA TGTGCCAGCAGCTCGGGGGTAGGGAGGGCTTTCTTT. Translating gives CASSSGVGRAFF. This sequence joins TRBV7-3 and TRBJ1-1, with D possibly matching TRBD1 (5 bases). V was clipped by 4 bases and J by 11 bases, with 14 bases between them. Germline loops: CDR1 SGHTA, CDR2 FQGTGA. CDR3 length: 12 amino acids.

This rearrangement joins TRBV6-6 to TRBJ1-1; perhaps TRBD1 as D (6 bases). CDR3 length equals 16 residues. The germline V gene has CDR1 MNHNY and CDR2 SVGAGI (reference sequence). Trimming removed 0 bases from V and 1 base from J, with 12 bases in between. The CDR3 reads CASSYSNTGRNTEAFF. DNA of the CDR3: TGTGCCAGCAGTTACTCGAATACAGGGAGGAACACTGAAGCTTTCTTT.